This T cell receptor (beta chain) was documented in a study of T cells after yellow fever vaccination. Study in general: With SMART-Seq v4 Ultra Low Input, the fractions containing low cell numbers were prepared.

Regarding this clonotype: Its antigen is undetermined.

General study findings and limits: Abundant contaminating clonotypes from the bulk population could appear in FACS-sorted repertoires. Although most clonotypes did not, a small share appeared in both CD4 and CD8 compartments.

Trimming cost V 2 bases and J 3 bases, with 15 bases left between them. From germline, CDR1 is SGHRS and CDR2 YFSETQ. The CDR3 is 17 amino acids. One entry per CDR3 protein, called by TCRdb with MiXCR from the 5' RACE reads. This repertoire shows nearly 300,000 distinct CDR3 sequences, approximately 8% found once; its top ten account for around 3.4%. This receptor was identified in a young man who received the YFV17D yellow fever vaccine. The sample here was CD4+ T cells sorted from PBMCs, taken 5 days after the yellow fever booster vaccination. J is TRBJ2-6 and V is TRBV5-1, with D unclear. CDR3 bases: TGCGCCAGCAGCTTTAGGCGCCGCGTCTATGGGGCCAACGTCCTGACTTTC. The encoded protein is CASSFRRRVYGANVLTF.